The clone carrying this T cell receptor beta chain occurred a few times. Its antigen remains unidentified. TCRdb called the 5' RACE reads again in MiXCR, with one record for every CDR3 protein. The top ten hold about 31% of the sample, which has tens of thousands of distinct CDR3 sequences, around 13% seen once. The sample originates from a study of T-cell memory formation after mild COVID-19. Study findings and constraints: Clones contracting over day 15 to 85 were CD4/CD8 balanced, with later expanders leaning CD4+. Researchers report contracting CD4+ clones mostly in CM and EM, with CD8+ clones in EMRA.

Germline trimming cut 3 bases from V and 6 bases from J; bases unmatched to any gene: 6. The CDR3 has 14 residues. The germline gives CDR1 MGHRA, CDR2 YSYEKL. This TCR was sampled from an adult woman who had mild COVID-19 (a few samples of this study predate the infection). Cell type and time point are not known. The V call is TRBV4-1, the J call TRBJ1-2, with 8 bases that match TRBD1. Input material: PBMCs or a T cell subset sorted from them (not recorded which). The CDR3 is CASSHTGGGDGYTF. The CDR3 nucleotides read TGCGCCAGCAGCCACACAGGGGGAGGAGATGGCTACACCTTC.